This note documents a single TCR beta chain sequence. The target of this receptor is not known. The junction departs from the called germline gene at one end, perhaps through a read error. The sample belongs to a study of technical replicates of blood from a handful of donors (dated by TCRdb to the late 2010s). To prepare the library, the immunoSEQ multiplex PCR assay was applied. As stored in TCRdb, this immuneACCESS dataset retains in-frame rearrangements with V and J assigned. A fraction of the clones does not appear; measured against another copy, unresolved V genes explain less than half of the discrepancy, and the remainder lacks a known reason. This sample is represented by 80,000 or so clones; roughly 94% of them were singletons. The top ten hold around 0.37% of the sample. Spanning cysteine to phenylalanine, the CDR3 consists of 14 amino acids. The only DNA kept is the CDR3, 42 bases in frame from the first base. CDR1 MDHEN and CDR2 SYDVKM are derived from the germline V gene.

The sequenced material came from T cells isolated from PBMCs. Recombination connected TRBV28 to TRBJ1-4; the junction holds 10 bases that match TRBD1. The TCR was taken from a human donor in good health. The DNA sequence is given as TGTGCCAGCAGTCTATGGACAGGGGGTGAAAAACTGTTTTTT. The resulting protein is CASSLWTGGEKLFF.